This entry features one T cell receptor (beta chain) sequence. There is no known antigen for this receptor. Within one base of it there is no much larger clone, and no base qualities were kept. The CDR3 contains 17 residues, cysteine and phenylalanine counted. Just CDR3 DNA is preserved here, 51 bases in frame from base 1. CDR1 and CDR2 are read off the germline V gene (reference sequence) as PRHDT and FYEKMQ. V is pruned by 4 bases and J by 3 bases, leaving 9 bases of the junction without a gene match. This record belongs to a study of control samples from healthy donors and cancer patients (dated by TCRdb to the early 2020s). The library was built by means of the immunoSEQ multiplex PCR assay. TCRdb took over this immuneACCESS table, retaining in-frame rearrangements with V and J assigned. Such tables are incomplete; in checked studies, under half of the missing clones stem from an unresolved V gene, and the remainder is unexplained. In all, the sample holds approximately 110,000 clones, and roughly 90% of those were seen once. The ten biggest clones cover 6% to 8.5% of the sample.

Recombination joined TRBV13 with TRBJ2-7, with TRBD2 matching 13 junction bases. The material sequenced was blood. The TCR was taken from a young woman in good health. The CDR3 loop reads CASSSGLAGALFYEQYF. The DNA sequence reads TGTGCCAGCAGCTCCGGACTAGCGGGAGCCCTTTTCTACGAGCAGTACTTC.